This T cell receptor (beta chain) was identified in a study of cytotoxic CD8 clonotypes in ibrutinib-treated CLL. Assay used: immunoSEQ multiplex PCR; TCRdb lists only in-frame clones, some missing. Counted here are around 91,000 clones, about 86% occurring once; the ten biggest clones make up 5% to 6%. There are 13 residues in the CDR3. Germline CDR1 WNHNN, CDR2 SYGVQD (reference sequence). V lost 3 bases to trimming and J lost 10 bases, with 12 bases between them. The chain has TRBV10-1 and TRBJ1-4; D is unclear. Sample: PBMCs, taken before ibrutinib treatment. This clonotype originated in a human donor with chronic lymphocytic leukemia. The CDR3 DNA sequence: TGCGCCAGCAGTGAAGTCTTGGCCGGAAAACTGTTTTTT. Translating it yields CASSEVLAGKLFF.